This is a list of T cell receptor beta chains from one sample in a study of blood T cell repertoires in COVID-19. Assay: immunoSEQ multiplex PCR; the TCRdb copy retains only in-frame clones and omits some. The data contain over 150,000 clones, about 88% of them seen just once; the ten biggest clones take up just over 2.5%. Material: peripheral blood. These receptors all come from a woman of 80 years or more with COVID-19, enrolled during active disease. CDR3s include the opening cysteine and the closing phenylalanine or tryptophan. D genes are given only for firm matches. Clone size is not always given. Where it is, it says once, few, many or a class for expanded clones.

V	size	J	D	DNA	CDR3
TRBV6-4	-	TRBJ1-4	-	TGTGCCAGCACCAGGGAGGTTAATGAAAAACTGTTTTTT	CASTREVNEKLFF
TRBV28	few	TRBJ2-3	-	TGTGCCAGCAGTTTGGTGGGAGCTCCAGATACGCAGTATTTT	CASSLVGAPDTQYF
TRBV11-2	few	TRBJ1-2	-	TGTGCCAGCAGCATGGCGGACTTGAGGGGCTACACCTTC	CASSMADLRGYTF
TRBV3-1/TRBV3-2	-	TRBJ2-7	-	TGTGCCAGCAGCCAATCCTACGGAGGGTGGCAGTACTTC	CASSQSYGGWQYF
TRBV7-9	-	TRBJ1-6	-	TGTGCCAGCAGCGGCGGGCCTCTACTCTATAATTCACCCCTCCACTTT	CASSGGPLLYNSPLHF
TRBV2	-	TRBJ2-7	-	TGTGCTCTGTCCAGGCGGACTGGAACCTACGAGCAGTACTTC	CALSRRTGTYEQYF
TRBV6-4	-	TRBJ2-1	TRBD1	TGTGCCAGCAGTGAAAGGGACAGGGGAGGCGAGCAGTTCTTC	CASSERDRGGEQFF
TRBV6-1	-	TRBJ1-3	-	TGTGCCAGCATGTTCTCAAACACCATATATTTT	CASMFSNTIYF
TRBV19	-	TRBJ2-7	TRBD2	TGTGCCAGTCGGGCCCGGGGGGGCGGCTCCTACGAGCAGTACTTC	CASRARGGGSYEQYF
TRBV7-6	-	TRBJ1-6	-	TGTGCCAGCAGCTTAGAAATATCCTATAATTCACCCCTCCACTTT	CASSLEISYNSPLHF
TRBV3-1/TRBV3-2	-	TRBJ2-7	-	TGTGCCAGCAGCCAAGAATCGGACATGTTGTACGAGCAGTACTTC	CASSQESDMLYEQYF
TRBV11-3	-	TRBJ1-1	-	TGTGCCAGCAGTAGCGGGTTTGGCGAAGCTTTCTTT	CASSSGFGEAFF
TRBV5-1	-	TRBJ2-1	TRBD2	TGCGCCAGCAGCCCCGGGTTAGCGGGTCCCTACAATGAGCAGTTCTTC	CASSPGLAGPYNEQFF
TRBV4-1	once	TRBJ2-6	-	TGCGCCAGCAGCCAAGATCCCCAGGCTGGGGCCAACGTCCTGACTTTC	CASSQDPQAGANVLTF
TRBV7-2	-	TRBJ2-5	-	TGTGCCAGCAGCTTAGCGGTCAGCCAAGAGACCCAGTACTTC	CASSLAVSQETQYF
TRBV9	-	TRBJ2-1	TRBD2	TGTGCCAGCGGGGCTAGCGGGGGACTACCGGACAATGAGCAGTTCTTC	CASGASGGLPDNEQFF
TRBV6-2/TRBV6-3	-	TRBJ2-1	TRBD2	TGTGCCAGCAGTTACGGGGCGGGAGTTTACAATGAGCAGTTCTTC	CASSYGAGVYNEQFF
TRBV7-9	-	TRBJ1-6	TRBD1	TGTGCCAGCAGCTCCGGGTTAATAACAGGGGATAATTCACCCCTCCACTTT	CASSSGLITGDNSPLHF
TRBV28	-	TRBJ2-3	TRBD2	TGTGCCAGCAGTTTAAATTGGCGGGGGATCTCAGATACGCAGTATTTT	CASSLNWRGISDTQYF
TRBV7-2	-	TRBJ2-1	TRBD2	TGTGCCAGCAGCTTAGCGGCTAGCGGGTTTGGAAAGAATGAGCAGTTCTTC	CASSLAASGFGKNEQFF
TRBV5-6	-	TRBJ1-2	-	TGTGCCAGCAGCTTGGAAGCCAGGGAGGTGGGGGGCTACACCTTC	CASSLEAREVGGYTF
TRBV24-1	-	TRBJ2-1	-	TGTGCCACCAGTGATCTAGAGATTGGCTACAATGAGCAGTTCTTC	CATSDLEIGYNEQFF
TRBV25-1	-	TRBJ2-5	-	TGTGCCAGCAGTGAACCCAACCAAGAGACCCAGTACTTC	CASSEPNQETQYF
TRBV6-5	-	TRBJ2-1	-	TGTGCCAGCAGTTACACGTCGGGGAGCTCCTACAATGAGCAGTTCTTC	CASSYTSGSSYNEQFF
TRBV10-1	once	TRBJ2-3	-	TGCGCCAGCAGTGAAGACAAGGCAGATACGCAGTATTTT	CASSEDKADTQYF
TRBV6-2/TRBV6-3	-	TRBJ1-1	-	TGTGCCAGCAGTTATAGGCAGGGTGTCGGGAACACTGAAGCTTTCTTT	CASSYRQGVGNTEAFF
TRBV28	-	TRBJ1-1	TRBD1	TGTGCCAGCAGTTCCGACAGGGAGGAGAGGACTGAAGCTTTCTTT	CASSSDREERTEAFF
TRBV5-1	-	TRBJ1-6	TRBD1	TGCGCCAGCAGCTTGGCCGGACAGGGGAATTCACCCCTCCACTTT	CASSLAGQGNSPLHF
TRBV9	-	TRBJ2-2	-	TGTGCCAGCAGCGTAGACAGGCTCAACACCGGGGAGCTGTTTTTT	CASSVDRLNTGELFF
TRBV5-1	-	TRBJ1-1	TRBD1	TGCGCCAGCAGCTTCAAACTGACAGGGGATATTCGGGCTGACCGGGCTTTCTTT	CASSFKLTGDIRADRAFF
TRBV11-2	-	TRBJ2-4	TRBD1	TGTGCCAGCAGCTTAAGTTCCGGGACAGTAAACATTCAGTACTTC	CASSLSSGTVNIQYF
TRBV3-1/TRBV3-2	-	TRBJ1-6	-	TGTGCCAGCAGCCAAGGAAGAGGGGGGGCGCCCCTCCACTTT	CASSQGRGGAPLHF
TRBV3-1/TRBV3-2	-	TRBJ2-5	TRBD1	TGTGCCAGCGGCGACAGGGTTCTAGAGACCCAGTACTTC	CASGDRVLETQYF
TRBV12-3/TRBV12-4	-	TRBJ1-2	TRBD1	TGTGCCAGCAGTCCCCAGACAGGGGGCGGCTACACCTTC	CASSPQTGGGYTF
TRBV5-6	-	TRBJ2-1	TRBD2	TGTGCCAGCAGCCGAATAGCGGGAGAGGATGAGCAGTTCTTC	CASSRIAGEDEQFF